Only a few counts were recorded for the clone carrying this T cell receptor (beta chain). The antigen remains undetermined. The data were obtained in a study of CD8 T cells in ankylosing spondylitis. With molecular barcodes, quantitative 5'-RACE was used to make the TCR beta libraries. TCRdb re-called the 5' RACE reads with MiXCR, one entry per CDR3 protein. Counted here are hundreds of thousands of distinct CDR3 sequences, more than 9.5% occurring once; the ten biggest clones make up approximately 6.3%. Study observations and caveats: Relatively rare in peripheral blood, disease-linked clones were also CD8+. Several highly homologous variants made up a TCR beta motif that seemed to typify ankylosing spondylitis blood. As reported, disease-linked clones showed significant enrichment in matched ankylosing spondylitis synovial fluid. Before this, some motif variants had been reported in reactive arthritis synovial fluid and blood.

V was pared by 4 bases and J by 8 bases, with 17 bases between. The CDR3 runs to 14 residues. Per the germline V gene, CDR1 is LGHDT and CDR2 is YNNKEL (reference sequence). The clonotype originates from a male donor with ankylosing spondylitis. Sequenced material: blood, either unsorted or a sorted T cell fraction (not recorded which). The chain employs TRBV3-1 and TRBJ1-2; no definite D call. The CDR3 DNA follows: TGTGCCAGCAGCCTGACGGAGGGCCGAGGGGGCTACACCTTC. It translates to CASSLTEGRGGYTF.